The 31 T cell receptor beta chains presented below share a single source sample, sequenced in a study of cytomegalovirus exposure and HLA in healthy donors. The primer mix had 60 Vbeta and 13 Jbeta primers. TCRdb's table, derived via immunoSEQ multiplex PCR, lists solely in-frame clones and lacks some. The table lists about 140,000 clones, around four fifths of them singletons. Material: PBMCs. Every receptor here comes from a male donor in good health and CMV-seronegative.

The J gene is TRBJ2-2, the V gene TRBV6-5; 9 nucleotides match TRBD2. Germline lookup yields CDR1 MNHEY and CDR2 SVGAGI. V shed 6 bases and J 2 bases; nucleotides not matched to a gene: 1. CDR3 length: 14 amino acids. The DNA of the CDR3 is TGTGCCAGCAGGGGACTAGCAAACACCGGGGAGCTGTTTTTT. This codes for CASRGLANTGELFF.

The V and J genes are TRBV27 and TRBJ1-4, with TRBD1 identical over 10 bases. CDR1 and CDR2 (germline): MNHEY, SMNVEV (reference sequence). The CDR3 sequence is 17 residues long. The V segment lost 5 bases and the J segment 0 bases; nucleotides outside the gene matches: 6. CDR3 in DNA: TGTGCCAGCAGTCCCGGGACAGGGGTTCCAACTAATGAAAAACTGTTTTTT. Its translation is CASSPGTGVPTNEKLFF.

V and J are TRBV18 and TRBJ1-2; 9 nucleotides align to TRBD1. The CDR3 loop spans 14 amino acids. Germline CDR1 KGHSH, CDR2 LQKENI. The V and J ends lost 2 bases and 4 bases, in that order; junction bases with no gene match: 2. CDR3 coding DNA: TGTGCCAGCTCACCAGGGACAGGGATCTATGGCTACACCTTC. Protein product: CASSPGTGIYGYTF.

This sequence joins TRBV6-6 and TRBJ1-6, with TRBD1 as a possible D gene (5 bases). Deletions cut 5 bases from V and 9 bases from J, with 17 bases between. CDR3 length: 15 residues. Germline CDR1 and CDR2: MNHNY and SVGAGI (reference sequence). This chain's CDR3 is CASSDLGRALSPLHF. The CDR3 DNA sequence: TGTGCCAGCAGTGACCTGGGCAGGGCACTTTCACCCCTCCACTTT.

The chain joins TRBV6-1 to TRBJ1-3; D is possibly TRBD1 (6 bases). The V and J ends lost 2 bases and 1 base respectively, with 12 bases between them. In germline, CDR1 is MNHNS, CDR2 SASEGT. This CDR3 contains 16 residues. The CDR3 region has the DNA TGTGCCAGCAGTGAATCGGTAACAGGGTCTGGAAACACCATATATTTT. Protein sequence: CASSESVTGSGNTIYF.

V gene TRBV18 combines with J gene TRBJ1-1; 9 positions match TRBD1. This CDR3 contains 17 residues. CDR1 is KGHSH, CDR2 LQKENI, per germline. V lost 3 bases, J lost 2 bases, and 10 bases stayed unmatched. DNA of the CDR3: TGTGCCAGCTCACCGGAACAGGGGGCCGGCACTAACACTGAAGCTTTCTTT. As protein: CASSPEQGAGTNTEAFF.

The V and J genes are TRBV9 and TRBJ2-7; the match to TRBD2 covers 10 bases. The germline V gene encodes CDR1 SGDLS and CDR2 YYNGEE. V trimming: 0 bases; J trimming: 13 bases; junction bases outside the gene matches: 10. The CDR3 runs 14 residues. The CDR3: CASSVGVSSGSYYF. Here the CDR3 DNA reads TGTGCCAGCAGCGTAGGGGTATCTAGCGGGAGTTACTACTTC.

The chain joins TRBV19 to TRBJ1-6, with 8 bases that match TRBD1. From germline, CDR1 is LNHDA and CDR2 SQIVND (reference sequence). J gave up 5 bases and V 4 bases, and 4 bases lay outside the gene matches. CDR3 length equals 15 residues. CDR3 residues: CASSTDRVNNSPLHF. In DNA, the CDR3 is TGTGCCAGTAGTACGGACAGGGTTAATAATTCACCCCTCCACTTT.

CDR3 sequence: CASSTGGRPAVYGYTF. The CDR3 bases are TGTGCCAGCAGCACGGGGGGGAGACCAGCGGTCTATGGCTACACCTTC. The chain is built from TRBV5-6 and TRBJ1-2; possible D gene TRBD1, 5 bases. Per germline, CDR1 SGHDT and CDR2 YYEEEE. The CDR3 contains 16 residues. V was pared by 4 bases and J by 4 bases, with 20 bases between.

This chain connects TRBV5-1 to TRBJ2-7, with 9 nucleotides matching TRBD1. CDR1 and CDR2 from the germline V gene are SGHRS and YFSETQ. V trimming: 0 bases; J trimming: 3 bases; junction bases outside the gene matches: 7. This CDR3 has 16 amino acids. The CDR3 spells CASSLDGRDRVYEQYF. In nucleotides, the CDR3 is TGCGCCAGCAGCTTGGACGGCAGGGACAGGGTCTACGAGCAGTACTTC. Supplemented by reference TRBV5-1 and TRBJ2-7, the full variable domain reads KAGVTQTPRYLIKTRGQQVTLSCSPISGHRSVSWYQQTPGQGLQFLFEYFSETQRNKGNFPGRFSGRQFSNSRSEMNVSTLELGDSALYLCASSLDGRDRVYEQYFGPGTRLTVT.

This clone was counted ten times or more. The CDR3 protein is CASSQDGTSGYNEQFF. CDR3 DNA: TGCGCCAGCAGCCAAGATGGGACTAGCGGCTACAATGAGCAGTTCTTC. The chain combines TRBV4-3 with TRBJ2-1; TRBD2 matches at 11 bases. Germline assignment: CDR1 LGHNA and CDR2 YSLEER. Trimming cost V 0 bases and J 3 bases; bases outside gene matches: 1. CDR3 length equals 16 residues.

A word on this clone: Additional DNA sequences in this sample encode the identical CDR3. This rearrangement joins TRBV6-5 to TRBJ2-7; D perhaps matches TRBD1 (5 bases). This CDR3 contains 13 residues. Trimming pared 6 bases from V and 1 base from J, leaving 10 bases between. CDR1 and CDR2 (germline): MNHEY, SVGAGI. DNA for the CDR3: TGTGCCAGCAGCTACACAGGTTCCTACGAGCAGTACTTC. This codes for CASSYTGSYEQYF.

This rearrangement joins TRBV11-2 to TRBJ2-1; D is possibly TRBD1 (5 bases). There are 14 residues in the CDR3. Trimming cost V 1 base and J 5 bases, with 9 bases left between them. Germline V CDR1 and CDR2: SGHAT, FQNNGV. Here the CDR3 DNA reads TGTGCCAGCAGCTTAGTTCAGGGTCACAATGAGCAGTTCTTC. Translating gives CASSLVQGHNEQFF.

This chain joins TRBV28 and TRBJ2-7; possible D gene TRBD1, 6 bases. The CDR3 consists of 13 residues. V was clipped by 5 bases and J by 5 bases, with 13 bases between them. Germline V lookup: CDR1 MDHEN, CDR2 SYDVKM. The CDR3 DNA follows: TGTGCCAGCAGTCCCAGGGGTACCGACGAGCAGTACTTC. Translated, it gives CASSPRGTDEQYF.

The chain combines TRBV7-2 with TRBJ2-3; 7 bases agree with TRBD2. The CDR3 spans 18 residues. Trimming at V came to 2 bases and at J to 5 bases, leaving 16 bases not matched to a gene. Germline CDR1 reads SGHTA; CDR2 reads FQGNSA. The DNA for the CDR3 is TGTGCCAGCAGCTTAAGTGCCTCGGGAGGAGGGGCGCGAGATACGCAGTATTTT. Protein: CASSLSASGGGARDTQYF. The entire variable domain, with the rest obtained from reference TRBV7-2 and TRBJ2-3, is as follows: GAGVSQSPSNKVTEKGKDVELRCDPISGHTALYWYRQSLGQGLEFLIYFQGNSAPDKSGLPSDRFSAERTGGSVSTLTIQRTQQEDSAVYLCASSLSASGGGARDTQYFGPGTRLTVL.

The chain employs TRBV6-1 and TRBJ2-1; D is ambiguous. V lost 0 bases to trimming and J lost 2 bases, with 5 bases between them. CDR1 and CDR2 from the germline V gene are MNHNS and SASEGT. The CDR3 spans 14 residues. The CDR3 bases are TGTGCCAGCAGTGAAGCGAGAGCCTACAATGAGCAGTTCTTC. Translated, it gives CASSEARAYNEQFF.

V is TRBV9 and J is TRBJ1-1; 9 nucleotides agree with TRBD1. Germline assignment: CDR1 SGDLS and CDR2 YYNGEE. The V and J ends lost 5 bases and 7 bases, in that order; junction bases with no gene match: 6. The length of the CDR3 is 13 residues. CDR3 residues: CASRPTGQGEAFF. The CDR3 coding sequence is TGTGCCAGCAGACCCACGGGACAGGGTGAAGCTTTCTTT.

The chain joins TRBV28 to TRBJ1-5, with unresolved D. Deletions cut 1 base from V and 8 bases from J, with 9 bases between. The length of the CDR3 is 13 residues. CDR1 is MDHEN, CDR2 SYDVKM, per germline. The CDR3 region has the DNA TGTGCCAGCAGTTTATCAGGTTTTGAGCCCCAGCATTTT. This encodes CASSLSGFEPQHF. Looking up the rest from reference TRBV28 and TRBJ1-5 gives the full variable domain: DVKVTQSSRYLVKRTGEKVFLECVQDMDHENMFWYRQDPGLGLRLIYFSYDVKMKEKGDIPEGYSVSREKKERFSLILESASTNQTSMYLCASSLSGFEPQHFGDGTRLSIL.

This chain links TRBV5-6 with TRBJ2-1; 10 nucleotides align to TRBD2. The trim removed 3 bases at V and 3 bases at J, leaving 6 bases unmatched. The CDR3 totals 16 residues. Germline values: CDR1 SGHDT, CDR2 YYEEEE. The CDR3, as DNA: TGTGCCAGCAGCTCGGTAGCGGGGGGACTCTACAATGAGCAGTTCTTC. Translating it yields CASSSVAGGLYNEQFF.

DNA for the CDR3: TGTGCCAGCTCACTGCTCGGGAACTACGAGCAGTACTTC. This translates into CASSLLGNYEQYF. The chain has TRBV18 and TRBJ2-7, with a weak D call TRBD2 (5 bases). Germline CDR1 reads KGHSH; CDR2 reads LQKENI. Trimming stripped 4 bases from V and 3 bases from J, with 10 bases between. This CDR3 has 13 amino acids. The full variable domain, its missing parts supplied by reference TRBV18 and TRBJ2-7, is NAGVMQNPRHLVRRRGQEARLRCSPMKGHSHVYWYRQLPEEGLKFMVYLQKENIIDESGMPKERFSAEFPKEGPSILRIQQVVRGDSAAYFCASSLLGNYEQYFGPGTRLTVT.

The rearrangement joins TRBV6-5 to TRBJ2-7, with 8 bases identical to TRBD2. Germline assignment: CDR1 MNHEY and CDR2 SVGAGI. J gave up 1 base and V 2 bases, and 1 base lay outside the gene matches. The CDR3 runs 14 residues. In nucleotides, the CDR3 is TGTGCCAGCAGTTACACTAGCGGTTCCTACGAGCAGTACTTC. Translating gives CASSYTSGSYEQYF.

The chain carries TRBV6-6 and TRBJ1-5; D is possibly TRBD1 (6 bases). Germline lookup yields CDR1 MNHNY and CDR2 SVGAGI (reference sequence). CDR3 length: 14 amino acids. V gave up 7 bases and J gave up 3 bases, with 13 bases separating them. The CDR3 sequence is CASTTDSINQPQHF. CDR3 DNA: TGTGCCAGCACCACGGACAGCATCAATCAGCCCCAGCATTTT.

CDR3 sequence: CASRGQTTHYEQYF. CDR3 in DNA: TGTGCCAGCAGGGGACAGACAACCCACTACGAGCAGTACTTC. The J gene is TRBJ2-7, the V gene TRBV27; 7 bases are shared with TRBD1. The V and J ends lost 6 bases and 3 bases, in that order; junction bases with no gene match: 8. Germline CDR1 reads MNHEY; CDR2 reads SMNVEV (reference sequence). CDR3 length: 14 amino acids.

This chain links TRBV6-6 with TRBJ1-4; D uncertain. From germline, CDR1 is MNHNY and CDR2 SVGAGI (reference sequence). Deletions cut 6 bases from V and 3 bases from J, with 11 bases between. The CDR3 has 14 residues. The CDR3 spells CASRSGRSNEKLFF. CDR3 DNA: TGTGCCAGCAGGTCGGGTCGGTCTAATGAAAAACTGTTTTTT.

The rearrangement uses TRBV18 and TRBJ2-3; 11 positions agree with TRBD2. Germline trimming cut 6 bases from V and 3 bases from J; bases unmatched to any gene: 2. This CDR3 region has 14 residues. Germline assignment: CDR1 KGHSH and CDR2 LQKENI. The CDR3 nucleotides read TGTGCCAGCTCGCGGACTAGCGGGACAGATACGCAGTATTTT. It specifies CASSRTSGTDTQYF.

The chain links TRBV28 to TRBJ2-4, with 12 bases fitting TRBD1. Germline V lookup: CDR1 MDHEN, CDR2 SYDVKM. V dropped 5 bases and J dropped 1; count of bases not matched to a gene: 15. The CDR3 is 20 residues long. CDR3 sequence (DNA): TGTGCCAGCAGTCCATCCCCCGGGGACAGGGGGCACGTTGCCAAAAACATTCAGTACTTC. Translated, it gives CASSPSPGDRGHVAKNIQYF.

Concerning this clone itself: An end of the junction differs from the germline gene, which may be a read error. The V call is TRBV7-9, the J call TRBJ2-1; 8 positions match TRBD2. The V gene's germline CDR1 is SEHNR and CDR2 FQNEAQ (reference sequence). This CDR3 has 15 amino acids. Written as DNA, the CDR3 is TGTTCCAGCAGCTCTAGCGGGTCTTCCTACAATGAGCAGTTCTTC. It is translated as CSSSSSGSSYNEQFF.

The CDR3 bases are TGTGCCAGCAGCCGGACCGGGACTAGTGGGAGTGAGCAGTTCTTC. This codes for CASSRTGTSGSEQFF. The chain recombines TRBV27 with TRBJ2-1, with 8 bases that match TRBD2. The CDR3 is made up of 15 amino acids. CDR1 MNHEY and CDR2 SMNVEV come from the germline V gene (reference sequence). The ends lost 6 bases at V and 9 bases at J; junction bases unmatched: 13.

The chain combines TRBV6-1 with TRBJ1-5, with a tentative D call TRBD1 (5 bases). CDR1 and CDR2 from the germline V gene are MNHNS and SASEGT. V lost 2 bases and J 0 bases, leaving 17 bases between the germline ends. This CDR3 has 18 residues. The CDR3 region is CASSELSSGWDSNQPQHF. The CDR3 bases are TGTGCCAGCAGTGAACTAAGTTCAGGGTGGGATAGCAATCAGCCCCAGCATTTT.

V usage is TRBV5-1 and J usage is TRBJ2-1; 14 bases map to TRBD2. The CDR3 loop spans 14 amino acids. V was pared by 4 bases and J by 10 bases, with 4 bases of the junction left unmatched. Germline values: CDR1 SGHRS, CDR2 YFSETQ. The CDR3 here is CASSPGTSGGEQFF. For the CDR3, the DNA is TGCGCCAGCAGCCCCGGGACTAGCGGGGGAGAGCAGTTCTTC.

V is TRBV6-5 and J is TRBJ1-1, with a tentative D call TRBD1 (5 bases). The CDR3 covers 13 residues. CDR1 is MNHEY and CDR2 is SVGAGI in the germline V gene. Trimming pared 4 bases from V and 6 bases from J, leaving 12 bases between. This chain's CDR3 is CASSSKWGAEAFF. CDR3 bases: TGTGCCAGCAGTTCAAAGTGGGGGGCTGAAGCTTTCTTT.